This T cell receptor beta chain is drawn from a study of CD8+ T cells in alopecia areata (dated by TCRdb to between 2017 and 2018). Regarding the complete study: The treated patients took part in an open-label pilot trial in which moderate-to-severe alopecia areata was treated with oral tofacitinib at 5 to 10 mg twice daily. Patients stayed on tofacitinib for 6 to 18 months and then had 6 months of follow-up off drug so that delayed response and recurrence could be assessed. Disease severity in treated patients was measured with the SALT score, which quantifies the percentage of affected scalp surface area. The study used high-throughput TCRbeta sequencing to examine T cell clonal expansion in alopecia areata, in both the C3H/HeJ mouse model and human patients. In humans, TCRbeta sequencing was performed on scalp tissue and on sorted CD4+ and CD8+ peripheral blood T cells from healthy controls and from patients with patchy or totalis/universalis alopecia areata. Biopsies were taken from tofacitinib-treated patients at baseline and again at 4 and 24 weeks into treatment, and several of those patients also had a later scalp biopsy. Scalp clonality was compared across normal scalp (n=4), patchy alopecia areata scalp (n=8), and alopecia totalis/universalis scalp (n=8). RNA came from the PAXgene miRNA kit for fixed scalp, the miRNeasy kit for PBMCs, and the RNeasy kit for mouse skin. Amplification of TCRbeta CDR3 regions was done by immunoSEQ multiplex PCR using 35 Vbeta forward primers and 13 Jbeta reverse primers.

The sample's treatment or condition label, decoded: oral pan-JAK inhibitor, 5-10 mg twice daily. From alopecia areata patients, peripheral blood was collected along with lesional scalp punch biopsies. PBMCs were isolated by density centrifugation and stained for CD3, CD4 and CD8, and CD4+ and CD8+ T cells were sorted on a FACSAria. The library was made by the immunoSEQ multiplex PCR assay. For TCR sequencing, RNA was extracted from every sample and reverse transcribed into cDNA to serve as template. SuperScript III was used for first-strand cDNA synthesis, primed with a 2:1 mix of oligo-dT and random hexamers. A synthetic immune receptor repertoire was used to measure amplification bias, and any remaining bias was corrected computationally. In the authors' own workflow: Raw reads were preprocessed to remove errors, and CDR3 was defined according to IMGT conventions as the region from the conserved cysteine to phenylalanine. Clonality was computed as 1 minus the Shannon entropy, with the entropy normalized by log2 of the number of productive unique TCRs. CD4 or CD8 identity of scalp clones was inferred by cross-referencing scalp TCRbeta sequences with sorted blood CD4 and CD8 repertoires. Entries here come from immuneACCESS through TCRdb and include only in-frame sequences with V and J called. Some clones fail to appear in such tables; in the studies checked, an unresolved V gene covers under half of the shortfall, and the cause of the remainder is unknown. Clone size and the V and J calls come from that table; the DNA yielded D and trimming. The sample profile shows hundreds of thousands of clones; over 45% of them were found once. The ten most abundant clones make up 0.9% to 0.95% of the sample.

Broader findings and caveats from the paper: Shared TCR sequences between patients were less evident than in mice, which may be partly attributable to HLA diversity in the patient population. Because the treated cohort was small and included a single nonresponder, larger studies are needed to assess links between baseline CD8+ expansion and response. Resident alphabeta T cells in normal human skin are also sequenced, complicating scalp TCR repertoire analysis, unlike mouse skin dominated by gammadelta T cells. Compared with normal scalp, lesional scalp had higher clonality and more expanded CD8+ clones, particularly in alopecia totalis/universalis, a pattern that suggests antigenic drive. During tofacitinib treatment, many expanded lesional clones stuck around in both scalp and blood, and this persistence may partly explain why relapse happens after treatment is stopped. Tofacitinib significantly lowered scalp clonality and the number of expanded CD8+ clones among the top 100 scalp clones.

Looking up the germline V gene (reference sequence) yields CDR1 SEHNR and CDR2 FQNEAQ. The CDR3, cysteine through phenylalanine, is 17 amino acids long. CDR3 DNA is the only sequence kept; it has 51 bases, read in frame from the first base. Trimming takes 5 bases off V and 6 bases off J; junction bases not matched to a gene: 15. This clone was recorded many times. The target of this receptor is not known. One base away there is no much larger clone; base qualities are not given. The rearrangement combines TRBV7-9 with TRBJ2-3, and 9 bases in between align with TRBD1. The material was CD4+ T cells sorted from blood, obtained at week 52, from a patient treated with tofacitinib. This clonotype originated in a human donor with alopecia areata. The CDR3 region: CASSALWTGVMSDTQYF. Here is the DNA: TGTGCCAGCAGCGCCTTATGGACAGGGGTCATGTCGGATACGCAGTATTTT.